Shown below are 31 T cell receptor beta chains from a single sample sequenced in a study of shared T cell receptors in the human thymus. Only in-frame clones appear in the TCRdb table, and some are missing; sequencing was by immunoSEQ multiplex PCR. The sample has about 610,000 clones, approximately 88% seen once. These data were also reused for a study on human thymus T cells.

The sequenced sample was thymocytes. The receptors originated from a boy under two years old with a congenital heart defect.

This clone appeared once. The chain carries TRBV15 and TRBJ2-2, with D hard to call. Per the germline V gene, CDR1 is LNHNV and CDR2 is YYDKDF (reference sequence). Deletions cut 0 bases from V and 2 bases from J, with 16 bases between. There are 18 residues in the CDR3. CDR3 protein: CATSRDRVKTVNTGELFF. The DNA of the CDR3 is TGTGCCACCAGCAGAGATAGAGTGAAAACAGTTAACACCGGGGAGCTGTTTTTT.

In its sample, this clone was seen a few times. This chain connects TRBV7-9 to TRBJ2-1; 7 bases line up with TRBD2. The CDR3 extends over 16 amino acids. The trim removed 4 bases at V and 4 bases at J, leaving 10 bases unmatched. CDR1 and CDR2 from the germline V gene are SEHNR and FQNEAQ (reference sequence). CDR3 loop: CASSSLERGNYNEQFF. The CDR3 nucleotides are TGTGCCAGCAGCTCGCTAGAGCGGGGAAATTACAATGAGCAGTTCTTC.

The CDR3 loop reads CASSYSRADTQIRQYF. CDR3 DNA sequence: TGTGCCAGCAGTTACTCGAGGGCGGATACACAGATAAGGCAGTATTTT. The gene calls are TRBV6-6 and TRBJ2-3, with D possibly TRBD2 on 5 matching bases. The V end lost 0 bases, the J end lost 11 bases, and 21 bases lay between the germline ends. CDR1 is MNHNY, CDR2 SVGAGI, per germline (reference sequence). CDR3 size: 16 residues.

The chain uses TRBV4-3 and TRBJ2-6, with D unresolved. Germline CDR1 is LGHNA and CDR2 is YSLEER. The germline V and J ends were trimmed by 0 bases and 4 bases, with 4 bases remaining between them. The length of the CDR3 is 14 residues. CDR3 sequence: CASSQEAGANVLTF. In nucleotides, the CDR3 is TGCGCCAGCAGCCAAGAAGCGGGGGCCAACGTCCTGACTTTC.

This clone has a single count. This chain links TRBV7-9 with TRBJ1-1; TRBD1 agrees at 8 bases. After removal of 5 bases from V and 11 bases from J, the junction contained 25 bases not matched to a gene. The CDR3 is 18 residues long. CDR1 SEHNR and CDR2 FQNEAQ come from the germline V gene (reference sequence). The CDR3 region is CASSGTPGTGRVVKSAFF. The CDR3 region has the DNA TGTGCCAGCAGCGGAACCCCCGGGACAGGCCGGGTGGTAAAAAGTGCTTTCTTT.

The J gene is TRBJ2-1, the V gene TRBV29-1; a possible D gene is TRBD2 (6 bases). Trimming shortened V by 3 bases and J by 5 bases, and 20 bases separated the two germline ends. CDR3 length: 16 residues. Germline V lookup: CDR1 SQVTM, CDR2 ANQGSEA. CDR3 sequence reads: CSVDGEDAPSNNEQFF. In nucleotides, the CDR3 is TGCAGCGTTGATGGGGAGGATGCCCCCTCTAACAATGAGCAGTTCTTC.

This clone has just one count. V is TRBV6-1 and J is TRBJ2-5; D remains unclear. CDR1 and CDR2 from the germline V gene are MNHNS and SASEGT. The CDR3 runs 14 residues. V gave up 6 bases and J gave up 2 bases, with 13 bases separating them. CDR3: CASRQQLTQETQYF. In DNA, the CDR3 is TGTGCCAGCAGGCAACAGCTAACTCAAGAGACCCAGTACTTC.

The rearrangement links TRBV27 to TRBJ2-2; D is perhaps TRBD1 (5 bases). Germline V gene sequence: CDR1 MNHEY, CDR2 SMNVEV (reference sequence). V was shortened by 3 bases and J by 3 bases, with 17 bases between the two germline ends. The CDR3 spans 17 residues. The CDR3 here is CASSFKKTETDTGELFF. Written as DNA, the CDR3 is TGTGCCAGCAGTTTCAAGAAGACAGAGACCGACACCGGGGAGCTGTTTTTT.

This clone was observed a few times. CDR3 loop: CASGLPSGNTIYF. For the CDR3, the DNA is TGTGCCAGTGGGCTCCCCTCTGGAAACACCATATATTTT. The rearrangement uses TRBV19 and TRBJ1-3; D gene unclear. CDR3 size: 13 residues. Germline V gene sequence: CDR1 LNHDA, CDR2 SQIVND (reference sequence). V lost 8 bases, J lost 0 bases, and 8 bases lay in between. Variable domain in full (rest from reference TRBV19 and TRBJ1-3): DGGITQSPKYLFRKEGQNVTLSCEQNLNHDAMYWYRQDPGQGLRLIYYSQIVNDFQKGDIAEGYSVSREKKESFPLTVTSAQKNPTAFYLCASGLPSGNTIYFGEGSWLTVV.

The genes are TRBV4-1 and TRBJ2-2; D is possibly TRBD2 (5 bases). V gave up 0 bases and J gave up 8 bases, with 16 bases separating them. The CDR3 loop spans 16 amino acids. Germline CDR1 is MGHRA and CDR2 is YSYEKL. CDR3 sequence reads: CASSQDGGDRSGELFF. The CDR3 DNA sequence: TGCGCCAGCAGCCAAGATGGAGGAGATCGTAGTGGGGAGCTGTTTTTT.

The CDR3, as DNA: TGTGCCAGCAGTGGAGATAGCGGGAGCTACGAGCAGTACTTC. Residues: CASSGDSGSYEQYF. The gene calls are TRBV28 and TRBJ2-7; TRBD2 agrees at 9 bases. Germline V gene lookup returns CDR1 MDHEN and CDR2 SYDVKM. The CDR3 sequence is 14 residues long. The V gene end was trimmed by 5 bases and the J gene end by 3 bases; junction bases not matched to a gene: 5.

This clone was counted between two and nine times. The V call is TRBV6-6, the J call TRBJ1-1; 8 bases fit TRBD1. V lost 5 bases to trimming and J lost 1 base; unmatched junction nucleotides: 6. Germline assignment: CDR1 MNHNY and CDR2 SVGAGI (reference sequence). This CDR3 has 15 amino acids. The CDR3 region is CASSTDREGNTEAFF. The CDR3 DNA is TGTGCCAGCAGTACGGACAGGGAAGGGAACACTGAAGCTTTCTTT.

The rearrangement uses TRBV7-8 and TRBJ2-7; TRBD1 aligns across 10 bases. The CDR3 extends over 17 amino acids. Losses at the gene ends were 6 bases for V and 5 bases for J; bases not matched to a gene: 16. Per the germline V gene, CDR1 is SGHVS and CDR2 is FQNEAQ. CDR3 sequence (DNA): TGTGCCAGCAGTTATACAGACCCCGGGACAGGGGCAGACGAGCAGTACTTC. It translates to CASSYTDPGTGADEQYF.

This sequence joins TRBV4-3 and TRBJ2-4; 12 nucleotides agree with TRBD2. Germline V gene lookup returns CDR1 LGHNA and CDR2 YSLEER. The CDR3 is made up of 16 amino acids. V was clipped by 3 bases and J by 4 bases; unmatched bases: 4. Here the CDR3 reads CASSQTSGRYKNIQYF. CDR3 coding DNA: TGCGCCAGCAGCCAGACTAGCGGGAGATATAAAAACATTCAGTACTTC.

This clone has only a few counts. The genes are TRBV27 and TRBJ2-7; 9 bases are shared with TRBD2. The CDR3 spans 16 residues. The germline CDR1 and CDR2 sequences are MNHEY and SMNVEV (reference sequence). The trim removed 2 bases at V and 3 bases at J, leaving 8 bases unmatched. Here the CDR3 reads CASSLRRGREDYEQYF. The CDR3 nucleotides read TGTGCCAGCAGTTTACGACGCGGGAGGGAAGACTACGAGCAGTACTTC.

V and J are TRBV21-1 and TRBJ2-7; the table's D gene call, TRBD1, was not cross checked with the DNA. TRBV21-1 is listed as a pseudogene. The CDR3 has 15 residues. The CDR3 DNA is TGTGCCAGCGGCCTAGGACAGGCTGTATGGGCTGTCGAGTACTTC. Amino acid sequence: CASGLGQAVWAVEYF.

This chain joins TRBV27 and TRBJ1-4; D call uncertain. V lost 5 bases to trimming and J lost 8 bases, with 15 bases between them. The CDR3 is 14 amino acids. Germline V gene data show CDR1 as MNHEY and CDR2 as SMNVEV (reference sequence). The CDR3 nucleotides read TGTGCCAGCAGTCCGGACCAACGGGGAGAAAAACTGTTTTTT. Its translation: CASSPDQRGEKLFF.

V is TRBV27 and J is TRBJ2-1, with 11 bases fitting TRBD2. Trimming took 7 bases from V and 16 from J; bases not matched to a gene: 12. The CDR3 has 13 amino acids. Germline CDR1 MNHEY, CDR2 SMNVEV (reference sequence). In nucleotides, the CDR3 is TGTGCCAGCACCACACTAGCGGGAGACCCGCACTTCTTC. It is translated as CASTTLAGDPHFF.

The chain couples TRBV7-2 to TRBJ2-7; D is undetermined. The CDR3 runs 15 residues. V was clipped by 2 bases and J by 6 bases, with 17 bases between them. Per germline, CDR1 SGHTA and CDR2 FQGNSA. The CDR3 sequence is CASSLLGATYPEQYF. CDR3 coding DNA: TGTGCCAGCAGCTTACTAGGTGCCACCTACCCCGAGCAGTACTTC.

This rearrangement joins TRBV5-4 to TRBJ2-7, with D perhaps TRBD1 (5 bases). Germline V gives CDR1 SGHNT, CDR2 YYREEE (reference sequence). The CDR3 covers 14 residues. V dropped 5 bases and J dropped 0 bases, with 12 bases sitting between them. The CDR3 reads CASSTRDSSYEQYF. In DNA, the CDR3 is TGTGCCAGCAGTACACGAGACAGCTCCTACGAGCAGTACTTC.

The chain joins TRBV10-3 to TRBJ2-7; TRBD1 aligns across 9 bases. This CDR3 is built from 14 residues. Trimming removed 2 bases from V and 4 bases from J; junction bases left unmatched: 3. Germline V gene sequence: CDR1 ENHRY, CDR2 SYGVKD. The CDR3 nucleotides read TGTGCCATCAGTGAGGCGGGGACAGGGTACGAGCAGTACTTC. This gives the protein CAISEAGTGYEQYF.

The chain joins TRBV7-3 to TRBJ2-5, with 9 bases fitting TRBD1. Trimming cost V 7 bases and J 3 bases; bases outside gene matches: 6. The CDR3 covers 14 residues. Germline V gene data show CDR1 as SGHTA and CDR2 as FQGTGA. The CDR3 is CASKEDRGEETQYF. Here the CDR3 DNA reads TGTGCCAGCAAGGAGGACAGGGGAGAAGAGACCCAGTACTTC.

The V gene is TRBV25-1, the J gene TRBJ2-7; 7 bases line up with TRBD2. The CDR3 covers 12 residues. The junction had 4 bases not matched to a gene; V was cut back by 8 bases and J by 3 bases. CDR1 and CDR2 (germline): MGHDK, SYGVNS. As DNA, the CDR3 is TGTGCCAGCGGGGAGGGTGGCTACGAGCAGTACTTC. It is translated as CASGEGGYEQYF.

The chain carries TRBV5-6 and TRBJ2-1, with 10 bases aligning to TRBD1. This CDR3 spans 14 amino acids. The junction had 4 bases not matched to a gene; V was cut back by 3 bases and J by 7 bases. The germline CDR1 and CDR2 sequences are SGHDT and YYEEEE. The CDR3 bases are TGTGCCAGCAGCTATGGACAGGGGGGGAATGAGCAGTTCTTC. Its translation: CASSYGQGGNEQFF.

The V and J genes are TRBV27 and TRBJ1-4, with 9 bases fitting TRBD1. Germline loops: CDR1 MNHEY, CDR2 SMNVEV (reference sequence). The CDR3 is 17 residues long. The junction had 12 bases not matched to a gene; V was cut back by 6 bases and J by 4 bases. The CDR3 protein is CASSLNRGRIGNEKLFF. CDR3 DNA sequence: TGTGCCAGCAGCCTCAACAGGGGGCGCATCGGTAATGAAAAACTGTTTTTT.

This chain connects TRBV7-2 to TRBJ2-3; 9 bases map to TRBD2. The germline CDR1 and CDR2 sequences are SGHTA and FQGNSA. With 2 bases clipped from V and 3 bases from J, the junction kept 6 bases outside the gene matches. The CDR3 consists of 16 residues. This chain's CDR3 is CASSLTAGGVTDTQYF. CDR3 nucleotides: TGTGCCAGCAGCTTAACAGCGGGAGGTGTTACAGATACGCAGTATTTT.

The rearrangement uses TRBV7-8 and TRBJ2-3; a possible D gene is TRBD1 (6 bases). V was pared by 5 bases and J by 6 bases, with 24 bases between. Germline loops: CDR1 SGHVS, CDR2 FQNEAQ. This CDR3 is 17 amino acids long. The CDR3 protein is CASSHAQVFQGWDTQYF. DNA for the CDR3: TGTGCCAGCAGCCACGCCCAGGTCTTCCAGGGGTGGGATACGCAGTATTTT.

This chain links TRBV5-1 with TRBJ2-3; D might be TRBD2 (6 bases). V was clipped by 8 bases and J by 0 bases, with 16 bases between them. Germline CDR1 SGHRS, CDR2 YFSETQ. CDR3 length: 15 residues. CDR3 sequence (DNA): TGCGCCAGTACCCCACTAGCTCGTAGCACAGATACGCAGTATTTT. Translation gives CASTPLARSTDTQYF.

This clone has just one count. This sequence joins TRBV15 and TRBJ1-5, with D possibly TRBD1 on 5 matching bases. This CDR3 has 18 residues. Trimming left V 1 base short and J 1 base short, with 17 bases between. The germline gives CDR1 LNHNV, CDR2 YYDKDF (reference sequence). The CDR3 region is CATSRGRGVERSNQPQHF. The CDR3, as DNA: TGTGCCACCAGCAGAGGGAGGGGAGTTGAGCGAAGCAATCAGCCCCAGCATTTT.

The chain is built from TRBV28 and TRBJ2-2, with D unclear. V was cut by 10 bases and J by 5 bases, with 17 bases left in between. In germline, CDR1 is MDHEN, CDR2 SYDVKM. This CDR3 is 14 amino acids long. This chain's CDR3 is CATDAQPVTGELFF. The CDR3 DNA follows: TGTGCCACCGATGCACAGCCAGTAACCGGGGAGCTGTTTTTT. The variable domain in full, completed from reference TRBV28 and TRBJ2-2, reads DVKVTQSSRYLVKRTGEKVFLECVQDMDHENMFWYRQDPGLGLRLIYFSYDVKMKEKGDIPEGYSVSREKKERFSLILESASTNQTSMYLCATDAQPVTGELFFGEGSRLTVL.

The chain combines TRBV5-1 with TRBJ1-1; the D is unclear. This CDR3 contains 14 residues. The V end was cut by 0 bases, the J end by 0 bases, with 6 bases between. Germline assignment: CDR1 SGHRS and CDR2 YFSETQ. The CDR3 coding sequence is TGCGCCAGCAGCTTGGGGGAGATGAACACTGAAGCTTTCTTT. This encodes CASSLGEMNTEAFF.